This TCR beta chain was retrieved from a study of T cells after yellow fever vaccination. About the study: With SMART-Seq v4 Ultra Low Input, the fractions containing low cell numbers were prepared. Study-wide points: Reappearance after the booster was seen for most primary-vaccination clones, at 95% to 97% CD4 and 70% to 90% CD8.

CDR1 is SNHLY and CDR2 is FYNNEI in the germline V gene. V lost 7 bases, J lost 8 bases, and 21 bases lay in between. The CDR3 is made up of 15 amino acids. On this clonotype: Its antigen is not identified.

TCR cDNA was made by 5'RACE template switching, adding a universal primer site and UMIs. MiXCR, applied by TCRdb to the 5' RACE reads, yields one record per CDR3 protein. Among some 390,000 distinct CDR3 sequences, under 20% were seen once, and the ten largest hold roughly a sixth. Specimen: PBMCs, collected before the yellow fever booster vaccination. The chain couples TRBV2 to TRBJ2-4; D remains ambiguous. The sequence came from a man in his late teens or twenties who received the YFV17D yellow fever vaccine. The chain's CDR3 is CASTTARFPVDIQYF. In nucleotides, the CDR3 is TGTGCCAGCACTACCGCGAGGTTCCCGGTCGACATTCAGTACTTC.